This TCR beta chain derives from a study of blood T cells in healthy people across ages. Every sample had a minimum of 7 million PBMCs isolated. Combining a sample-barcoded 5' primer with a J-beta primer mix, a second PCR ran for roughly 6 to 12 cycles. TCRdb recomputed calls from the 5' RACE reads with MiXCR, one row per CDR3 protein. The sample lists approximately 2,000,000 distinct CDR3 sequences, about two fifths seen once, with 23% in the top ten. Findings of the study overall: The fall in TCR beta diversity per million T cells was roughly linear with age. Long-lived donors exceeded aged donors in naive CD4+ cells and diversity.

The CDR3 extends over 14 amino acids. The germline gives CDR1 ENHRY, CDR2 SYGVKD. V shed 4 bases and J shed 6 bases, with 15 bases lying between them. With regard to this clonotype: What it recognizes is unknown.

Sequencing was performed on blood. The rearrangement links TRBV10-3 to TRBJ1-1; a weak D match, TRBD1 (6 bases). The sequence was collected from a human donor in good health. The CDR3, as DNA: TGTGCCATCAGTGTGCAACAGGGTTTGGCTGAAGCTTTCTTT. As protein: CAISVQQGLAEAFF.